The 18 T cell receptor beta chains presented below share a single source sample, sequenced in a study of CD8 T cells in Susac syndrome. RNA totalling roughly 0.45 to 1 ug underwent reverse transcription with random hexamers. TCRdb independently ran MiXCR on the immunoSEQ multiplex PCR reads; one entry per CDR3 protein. The sample consists of some 100,000 distinct CDR3 sequences, 90% to 95% of them appearing once. Sequences were obtained from CD4+ T cells from PBMCs. Every receptor here comes from a human donor with multiple sclerosis.

V is TRBV15 and J is TRBJ1-1, with D possibly being TRBD1 (5 bases). CDR1 and CDR2 from the germline V gene are LNHNV and YYDKDF (reference sequence). The CDR3 covers 14 residues. V lost 0 bases and J 6 bases, leaving 11 bases between the germline ends. This chain's CDR3 is CATSRDRGAPEAFF. The CDR3 DNA follows: TGTGCCACCAGCAGAGATCGTGGGGCACCTGAAGCTTTCTTT.

The chain links TRBV4-3 to TRBJ2-2, with 8 bases fitting TRBD2. Trimming took 0 bases from V and 0 from J; bases not matched to a gene: 6. The CDR3 has 18 amino acids. Germline lookup yields CDR1 LGHNA and CDR2 YSLEER. CDR3 coding DNA: TGCGCCAGCAGCCAAGACCCCTCGGGGGGGCCGAACACCGGGGAGCTGTTTTTT. Encoded protein: CASSQDPSGGPNTGELFF.

V is TRBV4-3 and J is TRBJ1-2; tentatively, D is TRBD1 (5 bases). Germline V gene data show CDR1 as LGHNA and CDR2 as YSLEER. V was cut by 0 bases and J by 8 bases, with 13 bases left in between. The CDR3 is made up of 14 amino acids. The CDR3, as DNA: TGCGCCAGCAGCCAAGATCGGACCTCAGGGGGCTACACCTTC. It is translated as CASSQDRTSGGYTF.

CDR3 bases: TGTGCCAGCAGTTACTCGTCCGGGACTAGCGGGGGAAGAACCGACGAGCAGTACTTC. It translates to CASSYSSGTSGGRTDEQYF. V and J are TRBV6-2 or TRBV6-3 and TRBJ2-7, with 14 bases lining up with TRBD2. This CDR3 spans 19 amino acids. CDR1 is MNHEY, CDR2 SVGEGT, per germline. The V segment lost 0 bases and the J segment 5 bases; nucleotides outside the gene matches: 12.

The V gene is TRBV6-5, the J gene TRBJ1-5, with 7 bases fitting TRBD1. J was trimmed by 8 bases and V by 2 bases; bases with no gene match: 3. Germline V lookup: CDR1 MNHEY, CDR2 SVGAGI. The CDR3 runs 13 residues. For the CDR3, the DNA is TGTGCCAGCAGTTACGGGACAGCCAAGCCCCAGCATTTT. Translation gives CASSYGTAKPQHF.

The chain combines TRBV10-3 with TRBJ2-7; weak D call: TRBD1 (5 bases). With 4 bases removed from V and 2 bases from J, the gap between germline ends came to 6 bases. The CDR3 has 12 amino acids. Germline lookup yields CDR1 ENHRY and CDR2 SYGVKD. This chain's CDR3 is CAISGGPYEQYF. The CDR3, as DNA: TGTGCCATCAGTGGGGGCCCCTACGAGCAGTACTTC.

This clonotype was seen only once. The chain joins TRBV5-1 to TRBJ1-1, with a tentative D call TRBD1 (5 bases). The CDR3 totals 15 residues. Trimming took off 4 bases at V and 3 bases at J, with 16 bases between the two ends. The germline gives CDR1 SGHRS, CDR2 YFSETQ. This CDR3 reads CASSLTGPGYTEAFF. Written as DNA, the CDR3 is TGCGCCAGCAGCCTCACGGGGCCAGGGTACACTGAAGCTTTCTTT.

This sequence joins TRBV7-9 and TRBJ1-6; D is unresolved. CDR1 is SEHNR and CDR2 is FQNEAQ in the germline V gene (reference sequence). Trimming removed 2 bases at V and 6 bases at J, with 8 bases between. The CDR3 sequence is 14 residues long. The CDR3 sequence: CASSLIEGNSPLHF. In DNA, the CDR3 is TGTGCCAGCAGCTTAATTGAGGGTAATTCACCCCTCCACTTT.

The CDR3, as DNA: TGTGCCTGGGGGACGAACTATGGCTACACCTTC. It specifies CAWGTNYGYTF. The chain links TRBV30 to TRBJ1-2; perhaps TRBD1 as D (5 bases). The CDR3 has 11 amino acids. Per germline, CDR1 GTSNPN and CDR2 SVGIG (reference sequence). V was trimmed by 5 bases and J by 2 bases, leaving 6 bases between them.

The rearrangement joins TRBV4-2 to TRBJ2-1; the match to TRBD2 covers 7 bases. Trimming cost V 1 base and J 2 bases; bases outside gene matches: 2. Looked up from germline, CDR1 is LGHNA and CDR2 is YNFKEQ. This CDR3 comprises 15 residues. CDR3 amino acids: CASSQVLAAYNEQFF. The DNA of the CDR3 is TGTGCCAGCAGCCAAGTGCTAGCGGCCTACAATGAGCAGTTCTTC.

In DNA, the CDR3 is TGTGCCAGCAGCCGGCGGATTAGGGAAAAACTGTTTTTT. Amino acid sequence: CASSRRIREKLFF. The chain is built from TRBV7-9 and TRBJ1-4, with D uncertain. The CDR3 loop spans 13 amino acids. Per germline, CDR1 SEHNR and CDR2 FQNEAQ (reference sequence). V lost 5 bases and J 8 bases, leaving 12 bases between the germline ends.

The rearrangement joins TRBV24-1 to TRBJ2-1; D remains unclear. Germline CDR1 KGHDR, CDR2 SFDVKD. The CDR3 runs to 12 residues. Trimming took off 3 bases at V and 11 bases at J, with 10 bases between the two ends. CDR3 DNA: TGTGCCACCAGTGATCTGGCCGAAAAGCAGTTCTTC. It codes for CATSDLAEKQFF.

The table lists this clonotype with a count of one. The V call is TRBV30, the J call TRBJ2-1, with D uncertain. Germline CDR1 is GTSNPN and CDR2 is SVGIG (reference sequence). The CDR3 sequence is 16 residues long. The germline V and J ends were trimmed by 0 bases and 5 bases, with 17 bases remaining between them. The CDR3 DNA sequence: TGTGCCTGGAGTGTAACGCTTCTAGGGCTGCACAATGAGCAGTTCTTC. Translation gives CAWSVTLLGLHNEQFF.

The chain couples TRBV15 to TRBJ1-2; 9 positions match TRBD1. CDR3 length: 14 residues. The V gene's germline CDR1 is LNHNV and CDR2 YYDKDF (reference sequence). J was trimmed by 4 bases and V by 6 bases; bases with no gene match: 6. CDR3: CATSRTGVSYGYTF. In nucleotides, the CDR3 is TGTGCCACCAGTAGGACAGGGGTCAGCTATGGCTACACCTTC.

The CDR3 DNA reads as TGTGCCAGCAGCTCCTCGGGGTCCTACAATGAGCAGTTCTTC. Encoded protein: CASSSSGSYNEQFF. V usage is TRBV11-1 and J usage is TRBJ2-1, with D possibly being TRBD2 (5 bases). The CDR3 spans 14 residues. V lost 4 bases, J lost 1 base, and 8 bases lay in between. Germline assignment: CDR1 SGHAT and CDR2 FQDESV (reference sequence).

The J gene is TRBJ2-2, the V gene TRBV7-9; weak D call: TRBD1 (6 bases). CDR1 is SEHNR and CDR2 is FQNEAQ in the germline V gene (reference sequence). The CDR3 covers 15 residues. With 8 bases removed from V and 1 base from J, the gap between germline ends came to 14 bases. CDR3: CASPPRTVNTGELFF. CDR3 in DNA: TGTGCCAGCCCTCCGAGGACAGTGAACACCGGGGAGCTGTTTTTT.

The chain links TRBV28 to TRBJ1-5; perhaps TRBD1 as D (5 bases). The germline gives CDR1 MDHEN, CDR2 SYDVKM. CDR3 length equals 12 residues. Between the trimmed V and J ends, which lost 10 bases and 5 bases, there was a span of 12 bases. The CDR3 bases are TGTGCCACAAGACAGAGAGATCAGCCCCAGCATTTT. Translation: CATRQRDQPQHF.

This sequence joins TRBV29-1 and TRBJ1-1; 9 bases line up with TRBD1. From germline, CDR1 is SQVTM and CDR2 ANQGSEA. This CDR3 is 12 amino acids long. V lost 6 bases to trimming and J lost 4 bases; unmatched junction nucleotides: 3. CDR3 DNA: TGCAGCGTGGACAGGGGTGGCACTGAAGCTTTCTTT. This gives the protein CSVDRGGTEAFF.